The clone carrying this TCR beta chain was seen more than once but under ten times. In the authors' methods: Amplified reference gene primers provided the basis for estimating nucleated cell counts. Method: immunoSEQ multiplex PCR; TCRdb's copy keeps in-frame clones and lacks some. V and J calls and clone size come straight from that table; D and trimming were deduced from the DNA. The data show 130,000 to 150,000 clones, around three quarters seen once. These data originate in a study of blood T cell repertoires in COVID-19. Study as a whole: From the United States, Italy and Spain came samples of acute and convalescent COVID-19. Sources were T cells, B-cell-depleted T cells, or PBMCs; the material itself was cDNA or gDNA.

CDR3 length: 16 amino acids. Germline V lookup: CDR1 SGHTA, CDR2 FQGNSA. Trimming removed 5 bases from V and 5 bases from J; junction bases left unmatched: 10. The sequenced sample was peripheral blood. The TCR was taken from an elderly man with acute or convalescent COVID-19. The rearrangement joins TRBV7-2 to TRBJ1-4, with 8 nucleotides matching TRBD1. CDR3 sequence: CASSHRWTGLNEKLFF. The CDR3 DNA follows: TGTGCCAGCAGCCATAGGTGGACAGGGCTAAATGAAAAACTGTTTTTT.